This section outlines one T cell receptor beta chain sequence together with its context. The sample originates from a study of PD-L1 blockade in urothelial cancer. Stated time point: pretreatment peripheral blood. Some clones are missing from TCRdb's copy, which holds only in-frame ones; the method was immunoSEQ multiplex PCR. The sample records roughly 63,000 clones, roughly 80% being singletons. CDR1 SNHLY and CDR2 FYNNEI come from the germline V gene. The CDR3 loop spans 13 amino acids. Trimming pared 8 bases from V and 6 bases from J, leaving 17 bases between. Sequenced material: PBMCs, taken around atezolizumab (anti-PD-L1) treatment. The clonotype comes from a man between 65 and 80 years old with urothelial cancer. The gene calls are TRBV2 and TRBJ2-7; D possibly corresponds to TRBD1 (6 bases). The CDR3: CASSRDIGSEQYF. CDR3 DNA sequence: TGTGCCAGCTCCCGGGACATAGGGAGCGAGCAGTACTTC. Drawing the rest from reference TRBV2 and TRBJ2-7, the complete variable domain is EPEVTQTPSHQVTQMGQEVILRCVPISNHLYFYWYRQILGQKVEFLVSFYNNEISEKSEIFDDQFSVERPDGSNFTLKIRSTKLEDSAMYFCASSRDIGSEQYFGPGTRLTVT.